The sequence of this TCR beta chain was determined in a study of cytomegalovirus exposure and HLA in healthy donors (dated by TCRdb to between 2016 and 2019). About the study as a whole: In an earlier analysis of under 600 of the donors, around 300 Gb of sequence data and 95 million to 130 million unique TCR beta sequences from approximately 180 million T cells were reported. An early release that covered about 600 HLA-typed donors contained approximately 290 gigabases of sequencing data and around 80 million unique TCR sequences. The genetic ancestry cluster associated with self-reported Caucasian donors included over 80% of the roughly 410 genotyped donors. The study was designed to test whether signatures of past pathogen exposure could be identified by cataloging public T cell receptors. The study profiled the T cell repertoires of 666 subjects by immunosequencing and related them to cytomegalovirus serostatus. Besides the first cohort of approximately 670 subjects, a separate validation cohort made up of 120 different subjects was used. To predict cytomegalovirus infection status, the study combined high-throughput TCR immunosequencing, statistical association of individual TCRs with disease status, and machine learning. To study patterns of TCR occurrence, a later analysis re-analyzed previously published TCR beta repertoires from hundreds of donors and added high-resolution HLA genotyping. Rather than drawing on any new phenotypic data, the later analysis identified candidate immune exposures from TCR beta sequences and the way those sequences occurred across donors. An earlier analysis of around 540 of the donors applied high-throughput TCR beta sequencing to assess whether each TCR beta V gene segment acted as functional or pseudogenic. Donor age, sex, ethnicity and CMV serostatus were compiled together with the repertoire data. A later genetic analysis took genome-wide SNP genotypes for 398 of the 666 donors and used that subset as a discovery cohort. All discovery cohort repertoires had been generated on a single sequencing platform. HLA typing covered class I and class II loci at four-digit resolution. Typing coverage varied by locus: roughly 629-630 donors for A, B, C, DRB1 and DQB1; roughly 520 for DQA1; more than 600 for DPA1; 450 to 480 for DPB1. Several DR-DQ haplotypes were handled as single units for association and clustering because linkage in the cohort was strong. On average, 235,054 unique TCR beta nucleotide sequences were sequenced per donor among 398 genotyped donors of the cohort, with about 17% of those sequences being non-productive. Findings and caveats that apply to the study as a whole: This cohort had only TCR beta chains sequenced, and the lack of alpha or paired-chain data limited which features could be detected. A later analysis found that TCR association rates varied across HLA loci, with DRB1 alleles showing the most associated TCRs and HLA-C alleles the fewest. The earlier analysis of about 600 of the donors excluded around 17 rarely observed V segments, including chromosome 9 orphons, because counts were too low. Linkage disequilibrium might explain the correlated functional status among segregating V segments, but an unknown experimental factor could not be ruled out. A few of the identified cytomegalovirus-associated TCR beta chains were confirmed in vitro to be specific for cytomegalovirus antigens. An association between a missense DCLRE1C variant and V-gene and J-gene trimming of TCR beta chains was found in a later genetic analysis and replicated in an independent cohort. The presence/absence analyses assumed that sequencing depth was roughly uniform across donors, and that assumption may not be true. In a later genetic analysis, fewer N-insertions in productive TCRs were reported among donors in an Asian-associated ancestry cluster than the roughly 640-donor mean. In a later analysis, some 17,000 TCR beta sequences were associated with specific HLA alleles at a false discovery rate of 0.05. Because HLA typing was unavailable for some donors at each locus, only the typed subset was used in association tests. The classifier was reported to diagnose cytomegalovirus status with high specificity and sensitivity in both the original cohort and the validation cohort. Several of the top co-occurrence clusters appeared to be linked to parvovirus B19, influenza, CMV and Epstein-Barr virus, according to a later analysis. The sequencing pipeline was judged likely to have produced a cluster of highly shared sequence variants as a technical artifact. Strong co-occurrence of HLA alleles, especially DR and DQ, made assigning TCR associations to individual alleles difficult. According to the authors, the approach could potentially be generalized to other disease states and immunological phenotypes. Compared with equally common non-associated chains, HLA-associated TCR beta chains in a later analysis were more clonally expanded and had lower generation probabilities. While some public TCRs were present in many individuals, most TCR sequences turned up only very rarely across donors. Broadly in line with IMGT annotations, most TCR beta V segments showed up in productive rearrangements about 87% or about 30% of the time in an earlier analysis of approximately 600 of the donors. Most CMV-associated TCR beta chains appeared to be HLA-restricted in a later analysis, and the HLA associations seemed to be driven largely by CMV exposure. A further reported finding was that TCR beta sequences accurately predicted the HLA-A and HLA-B alleles for most subjects in the first cohort. The only immune exposure information available for the cohort was CMV serostatus. The study gave a list of about 150 TCR beta chains associated with cytomegalovirus. Some IMGT-functional V segments, including TRBV6-2 and TRBV6-3, could not be told apart with the 87-base-pair reads, so those segments were excluded.

The library was made by the immunoSEQ multiplex PCR assay. For the multiplex PCR, a mixture combining 60 forward primers for TCR Vbeta segments and 13 reverse primers for TCR Jbeta segments was used. The CDR3 region of rearranged TCR beta genes was amplified from genomic DNA by a multiplex PCR assay. The amplified TCR beta libraries were sequenced on the Illumina HiSeq System as 87-base-pair reads. In the source study's methods: In a later analysis, roughly 80 million unique TCR beta chains were counted across the approximately 640 repertoires, and roughly 11 million of these chains were shared by at least two donors. To remove PCR and sequencing errors, raw reads were error-corrected and collapsed into unique sequences using a nearest-neighbor algorithm that merged closely related sequences. Alignment of CDR3 sequences to IMGT reference sequences was used to assign V, D and J gene segments. Each retained sequence needed at least a six-nucleotide match to both a V gene segment and a J gene segment. A rearrangement was called productive if the CDR3 had no stop codons and remained in frame with V and J, and every other rearrangement was called non-productive. CDR3 was defined according to IMGT convention as the region running from the second conserved V-encoded cysteine to the conserved J-encoded phenylalanine. Sequences without an unambiguous match to a single V gene segment were excluded from the earlier analysis of a few hundred of the donors. An earlier analysis of fewer than 650 of the donors classified V segments as functional when productive rearrangements were above 56.7% and as segregating when the standard deviation between donors was above 5%. To diagnose cytomegalovirus status from the catalog of TCR beta chain sequences, a statistical classification framework was built. V and J gene assignment, in a later analysis, came from comparing TCR nucleotide sequences with IMGT/GENE-DB human TR gene sequences. Using the TCRdist pipeline, a later analysis assigned CDR3 sequences along with most-parsimonious VDJ recombination scenarios. In a later analysis, each TCR beta chain was defined by its CDR3 amino acid sequence together with its V-gene family, and reads lacking a unique V-gene family were excluded. As a way to deal with suspected cross-contamination and a sequencing artifact, a later analysis dropped over 550 nucleotide sequences that were highly shared and had low generation probability. A later analysis calculated a clonal expansion index for each public chain from normalized within-repertoire ranks of inferred template counts. A later analysis computed generation probabilities with a VDJ recombination model fitted to out-of-frame rearrangements, and checked the results against IGoR. Hypergeometric tests were used in a later analysis to score TCR-TCR, TCR-HLA and TCR-CMV co-occurrence, with a repertoire-size bias correction applied to the TCR pairs. To estimate false discovery rates, a later analysis permuted the HLA or CMV assignments 20 times. In a later analysis, co-occurring TCRs were grouped using DBSCAN, with TCRdist sequence similarity added in when clustering inside HLA-allele-positive subsets. Co-occurrence clustering excluded repertoires with fewer than 30,000 or more than 120,000 public chains, plus five with anomalous nucleotide sharing. TCRdb carries this immuneACCESS record with in-frame sequences only. Its versions omit some clonotypes, under half of them owing to an unresolved V gene in the studies checked, with the rest unexplained. V, J and clone size were drawn from that table, and D and trimming were deduced from the DNA. The sample contains 130,000 or so clones, 8.5% to 10% of them found a single time. The top ten clones comprise 5% to 6% of the sample.

V and J are trimmed by 4 bases and 7 bases, and the gene matches miss 10 bases of the junction. CDR3 length: 15 amino acids, cysteine to phenylalanine. Just CDR3 DNA is preserved here, 45 bases in frame from base 1. The germline V gene (reference sequence) provides CDR1 LNHDA and CDR2 SQIVND. The cohort consisted of 666 healthy bone marrow donors. At the time of sampling, all cohort members were nominally healthy, though unrecorded immune exposures were likely present. The donor tested CMV seronegative and was one of the 352 seronegative cohort members. Every donor gave a peripheral blood sample, and the peripheral blood mononuclear cells from that sample were used for TCR beta sequencing. The Qiagen DNeasy Blood Extraction Kit was used to extract genomic DNA from the blood cell samples. Note on this clone: This clone's antigen is unknown. No base quality information exists; no much larger clone differs at one position.

The chain uses TRBV19 and TRBJ1-5; 7 bases in the middle match TRBD1. The sample was PBMCs. This clonotype was sampled from a man aged 35 to 55 in good health and CMV-seronegative. The sequenced DNA: TGTGCCAGTAGTACCCCGAACAGGGGATCACAGCCCCAGCATTTT. This gives the protein CASSTPNRGSQPQHF.